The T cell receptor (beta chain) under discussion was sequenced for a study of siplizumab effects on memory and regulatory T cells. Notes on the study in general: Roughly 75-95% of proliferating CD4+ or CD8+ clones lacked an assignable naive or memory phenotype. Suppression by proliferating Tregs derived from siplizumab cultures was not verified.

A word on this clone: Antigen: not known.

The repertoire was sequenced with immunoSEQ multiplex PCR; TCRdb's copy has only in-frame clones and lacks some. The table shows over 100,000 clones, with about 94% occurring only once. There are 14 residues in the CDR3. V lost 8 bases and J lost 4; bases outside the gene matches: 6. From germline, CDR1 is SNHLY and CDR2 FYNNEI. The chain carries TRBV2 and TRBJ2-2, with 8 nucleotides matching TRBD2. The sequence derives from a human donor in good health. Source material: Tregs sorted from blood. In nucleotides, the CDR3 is TGTGCCAGCTGGGAGCTAGCGGGCACCGGGGAGCTGTTTTTT. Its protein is CASWELAGTGELFF. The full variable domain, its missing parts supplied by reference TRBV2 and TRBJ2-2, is EPEVTQTPSHQVTQMGQEVILRCVPISNHLYFYWYRQILGQKVEFLVSFYNNEISEKSEIFDDQFSVERPDGSNFTLKIRSTKLEDSAMYFCASWELAGTGELFFGEGSRLTVL.